This T cell receptor (beta chain) was observed in a study of cytomegalovirus exposure and HLA in healthy donors. Study context: The study placed about four fifths of its approximately 400 genotyped donors in the Caucasian-associated ancestry cluster. Study-wide points: TCR beta sequences reportedly predicted most subjects' HLA-A and HLA-B alleles accurately. Follow-up analysis later connected one missense variant in DCLRE1C with trimming of TCR beta V- and J-genes. Overall, roughly 150 TCR beta chains were annotated as cytomegalovirus-associated.

13 Jbeta primers and 60 Vbeta primers were used for the PCR. Assay used: immunoSEQ multiplex PCR; TCRdb lists only in-frame clones, some missing. The table records about 170,000 clones, around 76% of them present only once. To note about this clone: Its antigen is unknown.

Trimming cost V 2 bases and J 6 bases; bases outside gene matches: 10. Germline-derived CDR1 and CDR2 are MNHNY and SVGAGI (reference sequence). This CDR3 is 15 amino acids long. The clonotype originates from a female donor in good health and CMV-seronegative. The chain couples TRBV6-6 to TRBJ2-7, with 7 positions matching TRBD2. Input material: PBMCs. The CDR3 nucleotides are TGTGCCAGCAGTTACGAATCCGGGAGGCGGGGCGAGCAGTACTTC. The encoded protein is CASSYESGRRGEQYF.